This T cell receptor (beta chain) emerged from a study of human T cells and chemical hapten exposure. Study at large: Each patch test put 0.01% DPC on the upper back, and results were read at 6 days. Per-sample variation in TCR yield stemmed mainly from small pooled library volume differences.

TCRdb used MiXCR to reprocess the RACE reads, holding one entry per CDR3 protein. The profile shows approximately 350,000 distinct CDR3 sequences, about 6% of them singletons. Time point specified: patch test 2, 6 weeks after DPC sensitization. The treatment here: therapeutic diphenylcyclopropenone sensitization with weekly scalp DPC. Germline lookup yields CDR1 DFQATT and CDR2 SNEGSKA (reference sequence). CDR3 size: 14 residues. Trimming removed 6 bases from V and 10 bases from J, with 19 bases in between. This receptor was identified in a woman aged 18-35 years with alopecia areata. Some clones in this sample may be carry-over from other donors' samples. The chain couples TRBV20-1 to TRBJ1-6, with D perhaps matching TRBD1 (5 bases). Sequencing was performed on whole blood, taken in connection with sensitization to the hapten diphenylcyclopropenone (DPC). CDR3 residues: CSATQAGESSPLHF. CDR3 bases: TGCAGTGCAACACAGGCTGGGGAGTCCTCACCCCTCCACTTT.